The clone carrying this TCR beta chain was detected only a few times. Antigen: not known. V trimming: 7 bases; J trimming: 6 bases; junction bases outside the gene matches: 9. The germline V gene encodes CDR1 MNHEY and CDR2 SMNVEV (reference sequence). The CDR3 runs 13 residues. PCR involved 60 Vbeta and 13 Jbeta primers. Original data processing: Roughly 11 million shared chains were among approximately 87 million unique TCR beta chains counted in a later analysis. This table comes from immunoSEQ multiplex PCR, and its TCRdb copy is limited to in-frame clones, with some not included. The DNA gave D and trimming, while V, J and clone size come from that table. This table holds fewer than 150,000 clones, 66% found once. The data were obtained in a study of cytomegalovirus exposure and HLA in healthy donors. About the research overall: From 150 million to 200 million T cells, an earlier analysis saw approximately 110 million unique TCR beta sequences.

Study-level points and caveats: When analyzed later, a missense DCLRE1C variant was found to be linked to TCR beta V- and J-gene trimming.

This sequence originates from a human donor in good health. The genes are TRBV27 and TRBJ2-7; 7 bases line up with TRBD2. The sequenced sample was PBMCs. CDR3: CASTNPWGGEQYF. CDR3 DNA: TGTGCCAGCACTAATCCGTGGGGGGGCGAGCAGTACTTC.